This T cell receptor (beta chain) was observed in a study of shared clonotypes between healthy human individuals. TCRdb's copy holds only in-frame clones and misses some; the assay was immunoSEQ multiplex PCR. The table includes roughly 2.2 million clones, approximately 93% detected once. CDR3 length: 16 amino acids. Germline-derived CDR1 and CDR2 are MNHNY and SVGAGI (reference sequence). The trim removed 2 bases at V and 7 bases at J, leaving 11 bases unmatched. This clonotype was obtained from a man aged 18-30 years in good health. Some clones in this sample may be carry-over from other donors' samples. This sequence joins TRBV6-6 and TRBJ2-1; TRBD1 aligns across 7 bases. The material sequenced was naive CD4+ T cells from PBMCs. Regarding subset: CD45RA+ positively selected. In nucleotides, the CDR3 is TGTGCCAGCAGTTACCCAAAAGGGGGCCTGAGTAATGAGCAGTTCTTC. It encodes CASSYPKGGLSNEQFF.